The rows below give T cell receptor beta chains drawn from one sample of a study of OX40 agonist ivuxolimab in advanced cancers. Clones were read by immunoSEQ multiplex PCR, and TCRdb kept only the in-frame ones, dropping some. This sample has roughly 76,000 clones, with 75% to 90% found just once. The source material was CD4+ or CD8+ T cells sorted from blood, sampled in a trial of the OX40 agonist ivuxolimab. The receptor set was obtained from an adult with an advanced solid tumor such as melanoma, head and neck, liver or kidney cancer. The CDR3 runs from the conserved cysteine through the conserved F or W. The D gene is left open where the match is weak. Only part of the rows carry a size: once, few, many, or a class if the clone is expanded.

abundance,v_gene,j_gene,d_gene,CDR3nt,CDR3aa
-,TRBV6-1,TRBJ1-1,-,TGTGCCAGCGGAAGGACAGCCTATGGTCACACTGAAGCTTTCTTT,CASGRTAYGHTEAFF
-,TRBV5-1,TRBJ1-2,-,TGCGCCAGCAGGATTGGACCGGGGCCCGGGTATGACTACACCTTC,CASRIGPGPGYDYTF
few,TRBV7-2,TRBJ2-3,-,TGTGCCAGCAGCTTAGCGATAGATACGCAGTATTTT,CASSLAIDTQYF
-,TRBV9,TRBJ1-1,-,TGTGCCAGCAGCTCTAAGGGGGGACCTGAAGCTTTCTTT,CASSSKGGPEAFF
-,TRBV11-1,TRBJ1-5,-,TGTGCCAGCAGCTTAGGGGTAAATCAGCCCCAGCATTTT,CASSLGVNQPQHF
few,TRBV2,TRBJ1-5,-,TGTGCCAGCAGTGAATTGGGGCCGCTTAGCAATCAGCCCCAGCATTTT,CASSELGPLSNQPQHF
-,TRBV7-3,TRBJ2-7,TRBD1,TGTGCCAGCAGTTATACCGGGACAGGAGCCTACGAGCAGTACTTC,CASSYTGTGAYEQYF
-,TRBV5-1,TRBJ2-3,TRBD2,TGCGCCAGCAGCTTGGAGCTAGCGGGAGCAGATACGCAGTATTTT,CASSLELAGADTQYF
once,TRBV19,TRBJ2-1,-,TGTGCCAGTAGTATACTCGCGGGAACCGAGGGGCAGTTCTTC,CASSILAGTEGQFF
-,TRBV4-1,TRBJ1-2,TRBD1,TGCGCCAGCAGCCAAGATTGGGGGACAGGCCAGTCCGGATTC,CASSQDWGTGQSGF
-,TRBV7-2,TRBJ2-7,TRBD1,TGTGCCAGCAGCTTAGAGCGGACAGGGCACGAGCAGTACTTC,CASSLERTGHEQYF
once,TRBV6-1,TRBJ1-2,TRBD1,TGTGCCAGCAGTGAAGCGCTTCAGGGGGCGGCCTATGGCTACACCTTC,CASSEALQGAAYGYTF
-,TRBV27,TRBJ2-1,TRBD2,TGTGCCAGCAGTCCCCGACTAGCGGGAGGGCCTGTCAATGAGCAGTTCTTC,CASSPRLAGGPVNEQFF
-,TRBV30,TRBJ2-2,TRBD2,TGTGCCTGGAGGGGACTAGCGGGGGGCACCGGGGAGCTGTTTTTT,CAWRGLAGGTGELFF
-,TRBV5-6,TRBJ2-2,-,TGTGCCAGCAGCAGAGGGCCCGGGGAGCTGTTTTTT,CASSRGPGELFF
-,TRBV19,TRBJ1-5,TRBD1,TGTGCCAGTAGTATTCGACAGGGAACTAATCAGCCCCAGCATTTT,CASSIRQGTNQPQHF
few,TRBV4-2,TRBJ2-3,TRBD2,TGTGCCAGCAGCCAAAACCCGACCGGGACTAGCGGCACAGATACGCAGTATTTT,CASSQNPTGTSGTDTQYF
-,TRBV5-1,TRBJ2-2,-,TGCGCCAGCAGCTACCGGGACACCGACTTCGGGGAGCTGTTTTTT,CASSYRDTDFGELFF
-,TRBV2,TRBJ1-2,-,TGTGCCAGCATTCCGACTCGTAACTATGGCTACACCTTC,CASIPTRNYGYTF
-,TRBV7-8,TRBJ2-3,TRBD2,TGTGCCAGCAGCTTAGGGTTAGTAGCGGGGGCCTCTAGCACAGATACGCAGTATTTT,CASSLGLVAGASSTDTQYF
-,TRBV5-1,TRBJ2-2,TRBD1,TGCGCCAGCAGCACCGGGGACAGGGGGCCCGGGGAGCTGTTTTTT,CASSTGDRGPGELFF
-,TRBV19,TRBJ1-2,-,TGTGCCAGTAGTATACTGGGGTCGGGCTATGGCTACACCTTC,CASSILGSGYGYTF
-,TRBV6-5,TRBJ1-5,-,TGTGCCAGCAGTTACTCGTACAATCAGCCCCAGCATTTT,CASSYSYNQPQHF
-,TRBV7-8,TRBJ2-2,TRBD2,TGTGCCAGCAGCTTCGGGGCGGGAGGGGTCACCGGGGAGCTGTTTTTT,CASSFGAGGVTGELFF
few,TRBV6-1,TRBJ1-5,-,TGTGCCAGTAGACAGGTAAACAATCAGCCCCAGCATTTT,CASRQVNNQPQHF
-,TRBV27,TRBJ2-7,TRBD2,TGTGCCAGCAGTTCGCCGGGACTAGCGGCGGGAGAGCAGTACTTC,CASSSPGLAAGEQYF
once,TRBV5-6,TRBJ2-3,TRBD2,TGTGCCAGCAGCTTTTTTACTAGCGGGCGCACAGATACGCAGTATTTT,CASSFFTSGRTDTQYF
-,TRBV4-1,TRBJ2-7,-,TGCGCCAGCAGCCAAGATTCAACAGCCGACTACGAGCAGTACTTC,CASSQDSTADYEQYF
-,TRBV9,TRBJ2-3,-,TGTGCCAGCAGCGTAGCATTCGATACGCAGTATTTT,CASSVAFDTQYF
-,TRBV4-2,TRBJ2-7,-,TGTGCCAGCAGCTCGAGCGCGCTAGCATCCTACGAGCAGTACTTC,CASSSSALASYEQYF
-,TRBV7-7,TRBJ1-4,-,TGTGCCAGCAGCTTAACCAGCGGATTAGGGGAAAAACTGTTTTTT,CASSLTSGLGEKLFF
-,TRBV20-1,TRBJ2-7,-,TGCAGTGTCCGCCAGGCCGACGAGCAGTACTTC,CSVRQADEQYF
-,TRBV6-5,TRBJ2-1,TRBD1,TGTGCCAGCAGCCGGGACAGGGGAAGGAATGAGCAGTTCTTC,CASSRDRGRNEQFF
-,TRBV27,TRBJ2-7,TRBD2,TGTGCCAGCAGGGGGGGACTAGCCGCCTACGAGCAGTACTTC,CASRGGLAAYEQYF
-,TRBV6-1,TRBJ1-2,-,TGTGCCACTAAGACAGGCTCTAACTATGGCTACACCTTC,CATKTGSNYGYTF
-,TRBV19,TRBJ1-5,-,TGTGCCAGTAGTATAACCCACAGTAGCAATCAGCCCCAGCATTTT,CASSITHSSNQPQHF
-,TRBV6-6,TRBJ2-1,-,TGTGCCAGCACTGTGACTAGCTACAATGAGCAGTTCTTC,CASTVTSYNEQFF
-,TRBV29-1,TRBJ2-7,-,TGCAGCGCCACAGACAGTTACGAGCAGTACTTC,CSATDSYEQYF
-,TRBV14,TRBJ2-3,-,TGTGCCAGCAGCCAAGTATGGGGAGATACGCAGTATTTT,CASSQVWGDTQYF
-,TRBV19,TRBJ1-4,-,TGTGCCAGTAGTAGTTACAGAGGTGAAAAACTGTTTTTT,CASSSYRGEKLFF
-,TRBV7-8,TRBJ2-3,-,TGTGCCAGCAGCTGGCTTCGCACAGATACGCAGTATTTT,CASSWLRTDTQYF
-,TRBV18,TRBJ1-1,-,TGTGCCAGCTCACCACGTACACAAGGGACTGAAGCTTTCTTT,CASSPRTQGTEAFF